A single T cell receptor (beta chain) is shown here with its context. Its antigen is still unknown. Per-base quality was not reported, and no clone a single base away is much larger than it. Trimming accounts for 2 bases at V and 4 bases at J, while the number of junction bases matched to no gene is 4. The CDR3 sequence holds 15 residues, the cysteine and phenylalanine included. Of the read, only the CDR3 DNA is kept; its 45 bases are in frame from base 1. The germline V gene gives CDR1 as SGHRS and CDR2 as YFSETQ. The receptor library was made with the immunoSEQ multiplex PCR assay. The authors' analysis ran thus. A statistical classification framework was built to diagnose cytomegalovirus status from the catalog of TCR beta chain sequences. TCRdb holds this immuneACCESS table with in-frame rearrangements only. Some clones are missing; in checked studies, unresolved V genes explain under half, and the rest has no known cause. The V and J calls and clone size are taken from that table; D and trimming were inferred from the DNA. This sample holds around 150,000 clones; approximately 93% were observed only once. 0.55% to 0.8% of the sample is in the top ten clones.

The donors belonged to the validation cohort of roughly 120 subjects, which was separate from the approximately 700-subject first cohort. These data belong to a study of cytomegalovirus exposure and HLA in healthy donors (TCRdb year 2017). With regard to the full study: The 666 repertoires of the first cohort and the approximately 110 validation repertoires were produced on the same platform, according to a later analysis. To predict cytomegalovirus infection status, the study combined high-throughput TCR immunosequencing, statistical association of individual TCRs with disease status, and machine learning. The aim of the study was to test whether cataloging public T cell receptors could identify signatures of past pathogen exposure. Along with the approximately 700-subject first cohort, a separate validation cohort of over 90 different subjects was used.

Overall study results and their limits: All 120 or so repertoires were used to score co-occurrence in the validation cohort in a later analysis, because that analysis had no HLA typing for the cohort. A total of roughly 160 TCR beta chains were listed by the study as associated with cytomegalovirus. While some public TCRs were present in many individuals, most TCR sequences turned up only very rarely across donors. Subsequent analysis determined that TCRs grouped into clusters in the first cohort also showed a tendency toward co-occurrence across the roughly 110 validation repertoires, and approximately 94% of cluster scores exceeded 0. In vitro tests confirmed that a few of the cytomegalovirus-associated TCR beta chains recognize cytomegalovirus antigens. Cytomegalovirus status was reported to be diagnosed by the classifier with high specificity and sensitivity in both the original and validation cohorts. According to the authors, the approach could potentially be generalized to other disease states and immunological phenotypes.

Here the chain combines TRBV5-1 and TRBJ2-5, with TRBD2 matching 11 junction bases. Sequencing was carried out using PBMCs. The TCR was taken from a man between 18 and 35 years old in good health and CMV-seronegative. At the DNA level, the sequence is TGCGCCAGCAGCTTTCGGACTAGCGGGCCAGAGACCCAGTACTTC. It translates as CASSFRTSGPETQYF.